The sequence of this TCR beta chain was determined in a study of T cell responses to AZD1222 COVID-19 vaccine. The V gene end was trimmed by 6 bases and the J gene end by 7 bases; junction bases not matched to a gene: 13. Germline CDR1 and CDR2: LGHNA and YNFKEQ. There are 15 residues in the CDR3. Sequenced by immunoSEQ multiplex PCR; TCRdb stores in-frame clones only, minus some. Of over 100,000 clones listed, around 82% are singletons. The sample consisted of peripheral blood, taken on day 0 of AZD1222 vaccination. The clonotype comes from an adult in good health. V usage is TRBV4-2 and J usage is TRBJ2-7, with TRBD2 matching over 9 bases. CDR3 nucleotides: TGTGCCAGCAGTGCGGGGGGGGGACCTTTAAGGGAGCAGTACTTC. This codes for CASSAGGGPLREQYF.